The source of this T cell receptor beta chain is a study of T cells in Graves' hyperthyroidism and ophthalmopathy. Study results and caveats: Before onset, ophthalmopathy was predicted by the model a median approximately 6.7 months earlier.

This clonotype was detected many times. What it binds is not known. At one boundary the junction diverges from the germline segment, which might be a read error. The CDR3 runs 15 residues. Hyperthyroidism of Graves' type that showed no ophthalmopathy progression within 18 months was stable. Those with hyperthyroidism were 18 to 65 years old, newly diagnosed, and ill for under 2 months. It was 8.5 to 10 ml of fresh peripheral blood that supplied the PBMCs. TCR beta CDR3 regions were amplified from RNA. A set of HTBI primers served as the primers for a first-round RT-PCR of the TCR CDR3. A single record per CDR3 protein comes from TCRdb applying MiXCR to the multiplex PCR reads. This sample has approximately 710,000 distinct CDR3 sequences; 15% to 20% occur once, and the top ten carry about 14%.

The origin of this receptor is a man aged 45-65 years with Graves' hyperthyroidism. The sample was blood. J is TRBJ2-5 and V is TRBV12-3 or TRBV12-4; 9 nucleotides line up with TRBD1. CDR3 bases: TGTGCCAGCAGTTTAGGGGACAGGGACCAGGAGACCCAGTACTTC. Translated, it gives CASSLGDRDQETQYF.